What follows describes a single TCR beta chain. The germline V and J ends were trimmed by 4 bases and 4 bases, with 14 bases remaining between them. There are 15 residues in the CDR3. The data derive from a study of human T cells and chemical hapten exposure. Across the study: Across samples, TCR yields varied, mostly owing to small differences in pooled library volumes.

Each CDR3 protein is one row after TCRdb ran MiXCR on the RACE reads. The sample lists roughly 100,000 distinct CDR3 sequences, approximately 11% occurring once. Regarding time point: pre-sensitization, week 0. Treatment here: therapeutic diphenylcyclopropenone sensitization with weekly scalp DPC. The sample was whole blood, taken in connection with sensitization to the hapten diphenylcyclopropenone (DPC). This receptor was obtained from a woman aged 55-69 years with alopecia areata. Some clones in this sample may be carry-over from other donors' samples. The rearrangement uses TRBV12-3 or TRBV12-4 and TRBJ2-1, with D unclear. The CDR3: CASSSSPRLYNEQFF. As DNA, the CDR3 is TGTGCCAGCAGTTCTTCCCCTCGACTTTACAATGAGCAGTTCTTC.